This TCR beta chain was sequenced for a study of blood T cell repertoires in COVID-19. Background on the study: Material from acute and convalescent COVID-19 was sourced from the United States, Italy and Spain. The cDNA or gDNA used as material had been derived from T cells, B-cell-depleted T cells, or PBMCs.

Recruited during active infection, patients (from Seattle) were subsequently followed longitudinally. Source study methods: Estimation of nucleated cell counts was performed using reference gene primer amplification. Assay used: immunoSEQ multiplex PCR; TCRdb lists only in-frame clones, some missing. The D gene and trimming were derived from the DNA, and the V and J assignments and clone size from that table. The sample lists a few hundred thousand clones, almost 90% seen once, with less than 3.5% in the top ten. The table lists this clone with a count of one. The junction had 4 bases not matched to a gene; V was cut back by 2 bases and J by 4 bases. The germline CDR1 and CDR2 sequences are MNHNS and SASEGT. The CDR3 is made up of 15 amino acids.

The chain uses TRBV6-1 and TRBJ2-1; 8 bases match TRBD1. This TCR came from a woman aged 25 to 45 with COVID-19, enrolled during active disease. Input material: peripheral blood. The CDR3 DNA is TGTGCCAGCAGTGAACAGGGGGCGTCATACAATGAGCAGTTCTTC. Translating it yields CASSEQGASYNEQFF.